The 19 T cell receptor beta chains given below trace back to one sample, sequenced in a study of blood T cell repertoires in COVID-19. Clones were sequenced by immunoSEQ multiplex PCR, and TCRdb holds only the in-frame ones, with some missing. Seen here are more than 130,000 clones, around 80% observed once, and the top ten hold roughly 10%. Sequencing was done on a sample of peripheral blood. These receptors were taken from a woman of 80 years or more in a cohort sampled during active or convalescent COVID-19.

This sequence joins TRBV7-9 and TRBJ1-2; no definite D call. V lost 1 base to trimming and J lost 5 bases, with 11 bases between them. Germline V CDR1 and CDR2: SEHNR, FQNEAQ (reference sequence). The CDR3 runs 14 residues. CDR3 bases: TGTGCCAGCAGCTTAGTCCAGGTTAATTATGGCTACACCTTC. The encoded protein is CASSLVQVNYGYTF.

The chain recombines TRBV4-2 with TRBJ1-4; 7 bases match TRBD1. With 4 bases clipped from V and 0 bases from J, the junction kept 8 bases outside the gene matches. The CDR3 has 17 residues. Germline assignment: CDR1 LGHNA and CDR2 YNFKEQ. As DNA, the CDR3 is TGTGCCAGCAGCCTGGGACAGCAAATCGCAACTAATGAAAAACTGTTTTTT. This encodes CASSLGQQIATNEKLFF.

The V and J genes are TRBV5-1 and TRBJ2-5; TRBD2 matches 12 bases. V gave up 1 base and J gave up 7 bases; unmatched junction bases: 8. The CDR3 runs 16 residues. Germline V gene data show CDR1 as SGHRS and CDR2 as YFSETQ. The CDR3: CASSLPTSGGRGTQYF. CDR3 bases: TGCGCCAGCAGCTTGCCTACTAGCGGGGGGCGCGGGACCCAGTACTTC.

A few counts support this clone. Other DNA sequences of this sample code for an identical CDR3. The rearrangement joins TRBV18 to TRBJ2-1; TRBD1 agrees at 9 bases. The germline V gene has CDR1 KGHSH and CDR2 LQKENI. This CDR3 contains 15 residues. The ends lost 0 bases at V and 4 bases at J; junction bases unmatched: 1. CDR3 sequence (DNA): TGTGCCAGCTCACCACCGGGACAGGGTTACAATGAGCAGTTCTTC. Its translation is CASSPPGQGYNEQFF.

Only a few counts were recorded for this clone. This chain connects TRBV6-5 to TRBJ1-1, with 8 bases that match TRBD1. Germline V lookup: CDR1 MNHEY, CDR2 SVGAGI. With 7 bases clipped from V and 4 bases from J, the junction kept 5 bases outside the gene matches. The CDR3 length is 13 residues. The CDR3 region is CASKITGGTEAFF. CDR3 nucleotides: TGTGCCAGCAAGATCACAGGGGGCACTGAAGCTTTCTTT.

The chain joins TRBV28 to TRBJ1-2, with 11 bases identical to TRBD1. The V gene end was trimmed by 6 bases and the J gene end by 2 bases; junction bases not matched to a gene: 5. Germline loops: CDR1 MDHEN, CDR2 SYDVKM. CDR3 length: 15 residues. CDR3 bases: TGTGCCAGCAGACCCGGGACAGGGGGAAACTATGGCTACACCTTC. Its protein is CASRPGTGGNYGYTF.

Concerning this clone: The junction does not match germline at one end; this may be a read error. The chain links TRBV11-2 to TRBJ2-1, with 8 nucleotides matching TRBD2. The CDR3 runs 16 residues. Germline V gene data show CDR1 as SGHAT and CDR2 as FQNNGV. This chain's CDR3 is CASSVEAGGFYNEQFF. The CDR3 DNA is TGTGCCAGCAGCGTAGAGGCGGGGGGCTTCTACAATGAGCAGTTCTTC.

Regarding this clone: Other DNA sequences from this sample encode an identical CDR3 as well. The chain combines TRBV19 with TRBJ1-5; 8 bases are a match to TRBD1. With V trimmed by 6 bases and J by 4 bases, 2 bases remained unmatched. This CDR3 contains 13 residues. Germline loops: CDR1 LNHDA, CDR2 SQIVND (reference sequence). CDR3 loop: CASSDRGNQPQHF. The CDR3 bases are TGTGCCAGTAGCGACAGGGGTAATCAGCCCCAGCATTTT.

This chain connects TRBV4-1 to TRBJ2-1; 10 positions agree with TRBD2. The V segment lost 3 bases and the J segment 8 bases; nucleotides outside the gene matches: 10. The CDR3 totals 16 residues. In germline, CDR1 is MGHRA, CDR2 YSYEKL. CDR3 in DNA: TGCGCCAGCAGCCAGGCAGCGGGGGGGCCTGTGGATGAGCAGTTCTTC. The encoded protein is CASSQAAGGPVDEQFF.

The chain recombines TRBV6-2 or TRBV6-3 with TRBJ2-5; possible D gene TRBD1, 6 bases. This CDR3 has 13 amino acids. Germline V gives CDR1 MNHEY, CDR2 SVGEGT. Between the trimmed V and J ends, which lost 7 bases and 4 bases, there was a span of 13 bases. CDR3 protein: CASNPGTLETQYF. The CDR3 region has the DNA TGTGCCAGCAACCCAGGGACACTAGAGACCCAGTACTTC.

This chain uses TRBV27 with TRBJ1-1; tentatively, D is TRBD1 (6 bases). Per the germline V gene, CDR1 is MNHEY and CDR2 is SMNVEV (reference sequence). The CDR3 is 13 amino acids. V was shortened by 0 bases and J by 5 bases, with 7 bases between the two germline ends. CDR3 loop: CASSLSRGTEAFF. The CDR3, as DNA: TGTGCCAGCAGTTTATCAAGGGGGACTGAAGCTTTCTTT.

The chain carries TRBV6-2 or TRBV6-3 and TRBJ2-3; possibly TRBD1 for D (6 bases). This CDR3 comprises 16 residues. The ends were cut back, 5 bases at V and 7 bases at J, with 22 bases in the middle. CDR1 is MNHEY and CDR2 is SVGEGT in the germline V gene. In DNA form, the CDR3 reads TGTGCCAGCAGTAGGCGGGCAGGGGTAGAAGTGAATACGCAGTATTTT. Amino acids: CASSRRAGVEVNTQYF.

The CDR3: CAISESGGRQTYNEQFF. The CDR3 bases are TGTGCCATCAGTGAGTCTGGGGGCCGCCAAACCTACAATGAGCAGTTCTTC. This sequence joins TRBV10-3 and TRBJ2-1, with D maybe TRBD1 (6 bases). V was shortened by 0 bases and J by 2 bases, with 14 bases between the two germline ends. Germline V lookup: CDR1 ENHRY, CDR2 SYGVKD. The CDR3 length is 17 residues.

The V gene is TRBV5-4, the J gene TRBJ2-6, with 11 bases matching TRBD1. Looked up from germline, CDR1 is SGHNT and CDR2 is YYREEE (reference sequence). This CDR3 spans 17 amino acids. The J segment lost 3 bases and the V segment lost 4 bases, leaving 6 bases of the junction unmatched. The CDR3 sequence is CASSRGQGAGGANVLTF. The CDR3 bases are TGTGCCAGCAGCCGAGGACAGGGGGCAGGTGGGGCCAACGTCCTGACTTTC.

In this sample, this clone turned up a few times. V usage is TRBV29-1 and J usage is TRBJ1-2; D gene ambiguous. Germline V gene lookup returns CDR1 SQVTM and CDR2 ANQGSEA. This CDR3 has 11 residues. Trimming took off 0 bases at V and 6 bases at J, with 5 bases between the two ends. The CDR3 spells CSVEDLDGYTF. As DNA, the CDR3 is TGCAGCGTTGAAGATCTTGATGGCTACACCTTC. Looking up the rest from reference TRBV29-1 and TRBJ1-2 gives the full variable domain: SAVISQKPSRDICQRGTSLTIQCQVDSQVTMMFWYRQQPGQSLTLIATANQGSEATYESGFVIDKFPISRPNLTFSTLTVSNMSPEDSSIYLCSVEDLDGYTFGSGTRLTVV.

V usage is TRBV7-8 and J usage is TRBJ2-3; weak D call: TRBD2 (5 bases). This CDR3 contains 14 residues. The V end lost 2 bases, the J end lost 0 bases, and 6 bases lay between the germline ends. In germline, CDR1 is SGHVS, CDR2 FQNEAQ. CDR3 in DNA: TGTGCCAGCAGCTTAAGCGGAAGCACAGATACGCAGTATTTT. It translates to CASSLSGSTDTQYF.

The V gene is TRBV29-1, the J gene TRBJ1-2; D not resolved. There are 12 residues in the CDR3. The V and J ends lost 3 bases and 4 bases respectively, with 9 bases between them. CDR1 and CDR2 (germline): SQVTM, ANQGSEA. Written as DNA, the CDR3 is TGCAGCGTTGAGAGGGATCCCTATGGCTACACCTTC. It translates to CSVERDPYGYTF. Together with reference TRBV29-1 and TRBJ1-2, the CDR3 gives the full variable domain: SAVISQKPSRDICQRGTSLTIQCQVDSQVTMMFWYRQQPGQSLTLIATANQGSEATYESGFVIDKFPISRPNLTFSTLTVSNMSPEDSSIYLCSVERDPYGYTFGSGTRLTVV.

This chain uses TRBV7-9 with TRBJ1-2; no reliable D call. Trimming pared 0 bases from V and 7 bases from J, leaving 9 bases between. This CDR3 has 13 amino acids. From germline, CDR1 is SEHNR and CDR2 FQNEAQ (reference sequence). As DNA, the CDR3 is TGTGCCAGCAGCTTAGCCCTCGTGTTTGGCTACACCTTC. Amino acids: CASSLALVFGYTF. Using reference TRBV7-9 and TRBJ1-2 for the parts outside the CDR3, the full variable domain is DTGVSQNPRHKITKRGQNVTFRCDPISEHNRLYWYRQTLGQGPEFLTYFQNEAQLEKSRLLSDRFSAERPKGSFSTLEIQRTEQGDSAMYLCASSLALVFGYTFGSGTRLTVV.

The gene calls are TRBV3-1 (or the pseudogene TRBV3-2) and TRBJ1-2; D might be TRBD1 (6 bases). The CDR3 sequence is 13 residues long. The V end was cut by 1 base, the J end by 8 bases, with 11 bases between. Germline loops: CDR1 LGHDT, CDR2 YNNKEL (reference sequence). The CDR3 is CASSQVNREGYTF. CDR3 in DNA: TGTGCCAGCAGCCAAGTTAACAGGGAAGGCTACACCTTC.